The 15 T cell receptor beta chains listed next were all sequenced from one sample in a study of blood T cell repertoires in COVID-19. Assay used: immunoSEQ multiplex PCR; TCRdb lists only in-frame clones, some missing. The sample records some 96,000 clones, around nine tenths being singletons. Material for sequencing was peripheral blood. The receptors come from a man aged 50 to 60 with acute or convalescent COVID-19.

This clone showed up just once. The chain combines TRBV5-4 with TRBJ1-2, with TRBD1 identical over 7 bases. This CDR3 region has 16 residues. Germline V gene data show CDR1 as SGHNT and CDR2 as YYREEE (reference sequence). J was trimmed by 2 bases and V by 0 bases; bases with no gene match: 7. The CDR3 region is CASSLASGGGNYGYTF. The CDR3 coding sequence is TGTGCCAGCAGCTTGGCCAGCGGAGGGGGCAACTATGGCTACACCTTC.

The chain links TRBV9 to TRBJ2-1, with D hard to call. This CDR3 has 16 amino acids. Germline CDR1 and CDR2: SGDLS and YYNGEE. V was pared by 3 bases and J by 4 bases, with 17 bases between. CDR3: CASSATDPLLYNEQFF. The CDR3 nucleotides read TGTGCCAGCAGCGCAACAGACCCCTTACTTTACAATGAGCAGTTCTTC. Supplemented by reference TRBV9 and TRBJ2-1, the full variable domain reads DSGVTQTPKHLITATGQRVTLRCSPRSGDLSVYWYQQSLDQGLQFLIQYYNGEERAKGNILERFSAQQFPDLHSELNLSSLELGDSALYFCASSATDPLLYNEQFFGPGTRLTVL.

The rearrangement links TRBV29-1 to TRBJ1-1; a weak D match, TRBD1 (6 bases). Germline V gene lookup returns CDR1 SQVTM and CDR2 ANQGSEA. Deletions cut 7 bases from V and 7 bases from J, with 16 bases between. CDR3 length: 12 residues. The CDR3 sequence is CSARFGQLEAFF. CDR3 bases: TGCAGCGCGAGATTTGGACAGCTTGAAGCTTTCTTT.

This chain uses TRBV28 with TRBJ1-4; 8 bases are a match to TRBD1. Germline CDR1 is MDHEN and CDR2 is SYDVKM. V lost 5 bases, J lost 7 bases, and 9 bases stayed unmatched. CDR3 length: 15 amino acids. The chain's CDR3 is CASSGSGGAGEKLFF. Here the CDR3 DNA reads TGTGCCAGCAGTGGATCAGGGGGCGCAGGTGAAAAACTGTTTTTT.

The CDR3 loop reads CASSRQPGTGAALDPNYGYTF. CDR3 DNA sequence: TGTGCCAGCAGCCGCCAACCCGGGACAGGGGCCGCCCTTGACCCCAACTATGGCTACACCTTC. This rearrangement joins TRBV6-6 to TRBJ1-2; the match to TRBD1 covers 10 bases. The CDR3 spans 21 residues. Germline V lookup: CDR1 MNHNY, CDR2 SVGAGI (reference sequence). V was clipped by 6 bases and J by 2 bases; unmatched bases: 24.

The DNA for the CDR3 is TGTGCCAGCAGGAGGGTAGGGCCAGGCACTGAAGCTTTCTTT. Amino acids: CASRRVGPGTEAFF. The gene calls are TRBV2 and TRBJ1-1; D not certain. The CDR3 covers 14 residues. The V gene lost 6 bases and the J gene lost 4 bases, with 15 bases spanning the gap. Germline V gene sequence: CDR1 SNHLY, CDR2 FYNNEI.

The chain links TRBV9 to TRBJ2-7; TRBD2 is a possible D gene (7 bases). From germline, CDR1 is SGDLS and CDR2 YYNGEE. Trimming left V 4 bases short and J 7 bases short, with 18 bases between. This CDR3 comprises 14 residues. CDR3 in DNA: TGTGCCAGCAGCCCTTCGACGGGGGGCGGGGAGCAGTACTTC. Translated: CASSPSTGGGEQYF.

This chain joins TRBV3-1 (or the pseudogene TRBV3-2) and TRBJ2-1; 12 nucleotides match TRBD2. CDR1 is LGHDT, CDR2 YNNKEL, per germline (reference sequence). V lost 1 base and J lost 8; bases outside the gene matches: 12. The CDR3 length is 18 residues. The CDR3 region is CASSQVTPGLAGMDEQFF. DNA for the CDR3: TGTGCCAGCAGCCAAGTTACTCCCGGACTAGCGGGAATGGATGAGCAGTTCTTC.

The rearrangement uses TRBV19 and TRBJ1-5; D call uncertain. CDR3 size: 14 residues. Germline V gives CDR1 LNHDA, CDR2 SQIVND (reference sequence). Between the trimmed V and J ends, which lost 5 bases and 2 bases, there was a span of 10 bases. As DNA, the CDR3 is TGTGCCAGTAGTCCCCGGGGAGGCAATCAGCCCCAGCATTTT. Its translation is CASSPRGGNQPQHF.

The chain combines TRBV28 with TRBJ2-2; D perhaps matches TRBD1 (5 bases). From germline, CDR1 is MDHEN and CDR2 SYDVKM. With 6 bases removed from V and 8 bases from J, the gap between germline ends came to 13 bases. There are 13 residues in the CDR3. The DNA of the CDR3 is TGTGCCAGCAGATTAAGGGGTTTTGGGGAGCTGTTTTTT. Translated, it gives CASRLRGFGELFF.

V and J are TRBV19 and TRBJ2-1; the D is unclear. Germline V lookup: CDR1 LNHDA, CDR2 SQIVND (reference sequence). The CDR3 runs 13 residues. Trimming removed 9 bases at V and 4 bases at J, with 13 bases between. The CDR3 loop reads CASSYKNYNEQFF. The CDR3 DNA is TGTGCCAGCTCTTACAAAAATTACAATGAGCAGTTCTTC.

V usage is TRBV27 and J usage is TRBJ2-1; no definite D call. The germline V gene encodes CDR1 MNHEY and CDR2 SMNVEV (reference sequence). The CDR3 covers 13 residues. Between the trimmed V and J ends, which lost 3 bases and 9 bases, there was a span of 12 bases. As DNA, the CDR3 is TGTGCCAGCAGTTTCGGTCCAGGATTTGAGCAGTTCTTC. This sequence encodes CASSFGPGFEQFF.

The V call is TRBV4-1, the J call TRBJ2-1, with D possibly matching TRBD2 (5 bases). Germline CDR1 MGHRA, CDR2 YSYEKL. Trimming pared 0 bases from V and 0 bases from J, leaving 15 bases between. The CDR3 covers 18 residues. The DNA for the CDR3 is TGCGCCAGCAGCCAAGATAACACGGGGATACGCTCCTACAATGAGCAGTTCTTC. This codes for CASSQDNTGIRSYNEQFF.

This clone was seen just once. The chain links TRBV11-2 to TRBJ1-1; 7 nucleotides agree with TRBD1. Germline values: CDR1 SGHAT, CDR2 FQNNGV. The ends lost 5 bases at V and 4 bases at J; junction bases unmatched: 7. This CDR3 has 14 residues. The DNA for the CDR3 is TGTGCCAGCAGCCAGACAGGGCGAGGCACTGAAGCTTTCTTT. Amino acids: CASSQTGRGTEAFF.

This chain connects TRBV5-4 to TRBJ1-1; 9 bases align to TRBD1. This CDR3 spans 16 amino acids. Trimming at V came to 4 bases and at J to 3 bases, leaving 10 bases not matched to a gene. CDR1 is SGHNT and CDR2 is YYREEE in the germline V gene (reference sequence). This chain's CDR3 is CASSLGKDRGYTEAFF. The CDR3 DNA sequence: TGTGCCAGCAGCCTCGGAAAAGACAGGGGGTACACTGAAGCTTTCTTT.